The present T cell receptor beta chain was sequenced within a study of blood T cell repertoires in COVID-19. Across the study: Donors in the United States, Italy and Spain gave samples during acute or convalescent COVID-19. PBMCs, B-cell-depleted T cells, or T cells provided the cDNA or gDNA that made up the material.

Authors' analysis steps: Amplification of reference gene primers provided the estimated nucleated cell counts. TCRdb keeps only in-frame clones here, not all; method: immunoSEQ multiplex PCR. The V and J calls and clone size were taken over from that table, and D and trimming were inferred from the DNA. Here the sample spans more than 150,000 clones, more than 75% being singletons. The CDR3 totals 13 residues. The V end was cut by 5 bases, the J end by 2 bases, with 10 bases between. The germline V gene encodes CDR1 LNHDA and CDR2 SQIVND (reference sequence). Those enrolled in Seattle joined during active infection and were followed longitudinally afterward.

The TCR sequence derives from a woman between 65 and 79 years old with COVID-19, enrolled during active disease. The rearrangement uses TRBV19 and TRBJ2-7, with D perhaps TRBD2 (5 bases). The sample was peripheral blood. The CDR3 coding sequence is TGTGCCAGTAGTGGAGGTCCTGCCTACGAGCAGTACTTC. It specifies CASSGGPAYEQYF.